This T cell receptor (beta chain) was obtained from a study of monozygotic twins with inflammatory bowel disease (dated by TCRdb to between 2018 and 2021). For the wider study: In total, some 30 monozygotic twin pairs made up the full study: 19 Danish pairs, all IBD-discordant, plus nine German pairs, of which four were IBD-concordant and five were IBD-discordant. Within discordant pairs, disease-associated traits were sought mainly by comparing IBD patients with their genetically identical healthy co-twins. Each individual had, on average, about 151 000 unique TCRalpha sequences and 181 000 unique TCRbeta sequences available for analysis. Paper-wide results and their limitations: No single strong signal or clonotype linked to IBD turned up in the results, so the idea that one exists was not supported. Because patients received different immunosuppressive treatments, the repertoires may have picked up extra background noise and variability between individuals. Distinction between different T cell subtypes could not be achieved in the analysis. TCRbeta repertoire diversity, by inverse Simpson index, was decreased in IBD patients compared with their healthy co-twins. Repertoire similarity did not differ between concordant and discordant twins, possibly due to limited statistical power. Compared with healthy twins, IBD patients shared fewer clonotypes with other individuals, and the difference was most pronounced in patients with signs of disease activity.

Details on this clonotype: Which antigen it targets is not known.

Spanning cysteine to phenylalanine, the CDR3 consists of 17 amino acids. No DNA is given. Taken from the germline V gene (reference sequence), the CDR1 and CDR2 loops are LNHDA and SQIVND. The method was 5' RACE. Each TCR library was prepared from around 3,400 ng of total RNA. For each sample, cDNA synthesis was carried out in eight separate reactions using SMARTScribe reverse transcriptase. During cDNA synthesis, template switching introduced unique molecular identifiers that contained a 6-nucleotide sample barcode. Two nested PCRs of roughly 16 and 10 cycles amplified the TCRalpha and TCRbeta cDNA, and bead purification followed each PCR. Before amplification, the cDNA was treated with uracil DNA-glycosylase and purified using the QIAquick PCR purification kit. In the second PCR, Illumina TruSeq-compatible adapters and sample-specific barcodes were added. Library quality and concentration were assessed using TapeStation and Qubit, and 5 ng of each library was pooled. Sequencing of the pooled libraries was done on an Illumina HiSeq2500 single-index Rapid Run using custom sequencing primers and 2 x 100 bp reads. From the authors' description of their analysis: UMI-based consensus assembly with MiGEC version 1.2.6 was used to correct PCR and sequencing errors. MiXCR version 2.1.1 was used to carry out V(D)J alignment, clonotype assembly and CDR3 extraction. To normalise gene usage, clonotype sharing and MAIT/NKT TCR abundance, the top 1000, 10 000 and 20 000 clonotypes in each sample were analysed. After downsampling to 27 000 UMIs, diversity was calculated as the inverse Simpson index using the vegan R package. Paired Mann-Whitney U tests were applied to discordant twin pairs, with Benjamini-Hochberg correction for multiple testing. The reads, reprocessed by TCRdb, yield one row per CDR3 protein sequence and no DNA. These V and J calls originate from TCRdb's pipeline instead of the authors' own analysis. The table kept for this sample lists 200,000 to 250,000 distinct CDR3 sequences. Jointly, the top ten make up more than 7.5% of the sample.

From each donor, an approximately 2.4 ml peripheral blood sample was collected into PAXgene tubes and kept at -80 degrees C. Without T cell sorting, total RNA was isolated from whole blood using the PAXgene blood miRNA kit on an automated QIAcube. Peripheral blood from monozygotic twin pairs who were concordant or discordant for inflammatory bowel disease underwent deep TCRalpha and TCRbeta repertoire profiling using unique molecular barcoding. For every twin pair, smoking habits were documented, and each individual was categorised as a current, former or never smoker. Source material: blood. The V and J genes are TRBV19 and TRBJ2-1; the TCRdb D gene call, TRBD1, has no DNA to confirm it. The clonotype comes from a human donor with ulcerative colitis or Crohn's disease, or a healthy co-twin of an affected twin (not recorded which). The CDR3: CASSITDRPPLYNEQFF.